The clone carrying this T cell receptor (beta chain) was recorded a few times. The data originate from a study of T-cell reconstitution after alpha-beta-depleted transplantation in children. CDR1 is SGHTA, CDR2 FQGNSA, per germline. This CDR3 region has 15 residues. The V and J ends lost 5 bases and 4 bases respectively, with 16 bases between them. The library targeted TCRbeta and was prepared with unique molecular identifiers. MiXCR, applied by TCRdb to the PCR reads, yields one record per CDR3 protein. Found here are some 300,000 distinct CDR3 sequences, over 9% of them singletons; the top ten hold 2.4%.

The receptor was derived from a human donor who donated a stem cell graft to a child with acute lymphoblastic leukemia. The material was PBMCs from the stem cell graft donor, obtained from the stem cell graft. The genes are TRBV7-2 and TRBJ2-3; D tentatively reads TRBD1 or TRBD2 (7 bases each). The CDR3 sequence is CASSTTGEGADTQYF. The CDR3 coding sequence is TGTGCCAGCAGCACCACAGGGGAGGGGGCAGATACGCAGTATTTT. Full variable domain (remainder filled in from reference TRBV7-2 and TRBJ2-3): GAGVSQSPSNKVTEKGKDVELRCDPISGHTALYWYRQSLGQGLEFLIYFQGNSAPDKSGLPSDRFSAERTGGSVSTLTIQRTQQEDSAVYLCASSTTGEGADTQYFGPGTRLTVL.